The entry that follows covers one T cell receptor beta chain sequence. Clones were sequenced by immunoSEQ multiplex PCR, and TCRdb holds only the in-frame ones, with some missing. This table has about 190,000 clones, roughly 78% appearing once. The entry originates in a study of blood T cell repertoires in COVID-19. Germline V lookup: CDR1 LNHDA, CDR2 SQIVND (reference sequence). V lost 5 bases and J lost 8; bases outside the gene matches: 7. CDR3 length: 14 residues. The chain has TRBV19 and TRBJ1-1; 11 bases match TRBD1. This sequence was found in a woman aged 80 or over with active or convalescent COVID-19. Input material: peripheral blood. Here the CDR3 reads CASSLGQGVEEAFF. The CDR3 DNA follows: TGTGCCAGTAGTTTGGGACAGGGGGTTGAGGAAGCTTTCTTT. Using reference TRBV19 and TRBJ1-1 for the parts outside the CDR3, the full variable domain is DGGITQSPKYLFRKEGQNVTLSCEQNLNHDAMYWYRQDPGQGLRLIYYSQIVNDFQKGDIAEGYSVSREKKESFPLTVTSAQKNPTAFYLCASSLGQGVEEAFFGQGTRLTVV.